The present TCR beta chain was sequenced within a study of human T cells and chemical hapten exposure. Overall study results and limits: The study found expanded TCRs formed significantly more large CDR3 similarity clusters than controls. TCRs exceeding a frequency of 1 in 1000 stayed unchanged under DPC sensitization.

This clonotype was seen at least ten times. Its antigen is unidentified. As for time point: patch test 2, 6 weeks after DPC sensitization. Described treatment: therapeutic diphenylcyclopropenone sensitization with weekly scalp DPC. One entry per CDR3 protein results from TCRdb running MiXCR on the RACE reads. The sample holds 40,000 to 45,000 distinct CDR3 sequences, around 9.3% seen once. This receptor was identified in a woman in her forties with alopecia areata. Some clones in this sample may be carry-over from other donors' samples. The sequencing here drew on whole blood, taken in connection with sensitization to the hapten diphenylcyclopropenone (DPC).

CDR3 sequence (DNA): TGTGCCAGCAGCTCAGTACGACTAGCGGGGTACAATGAGCAGTTCTTC. Its translation: CASSSVRLAGYNEQFF. The genes are TRBV7-8 and TRBJ2-1; TRBD2 agrees at 11 bases. The CDR3 extends over 16 amino acids. The ends lost 4 bases at V and 4 bases at J; junction bases unmatched: 6. In germline, CDR1 is SGHVS, CDR2 FQNEAQ.